One sample yielded the 26 T cell receptor beta chains listed below, sequenced in a study of blood T cell repertoires in COVID-19. Some clones are missing from TCRdb's copy, which holds only in-frame ones; the method was immunoSEQ multiplex PCR. The sample has about 300,000 clones, roughly 90% seen once. The source material was PBMCs or T cells enriched from blood (not recorded which). These receptors all come from a woman in her fifties or sixties who had been exposed to COVID-19.

The chain links TRBV7-2 to TRBJ2-5; D possibly corresponds to TRBD1 (7 bases). Trimming took off 5 bases at V and 5 bases at J, with 18 bases between the two ends. CDR3 size: 15 residues. Germline assignment: CDR1 SGHTA and CDR2 FQGNSA. This CDR3 reads CASSRGSGGMETQYF. DNA for the CDR3: TGTGCCAGCAGCCGGGGCTCAGGGGGGATGGAGACCCAGTACTTC.

The chain combines TRBV3-1 (or the pseudogene TRBV3-2) with TRBJ2-5, with TRBD2 matching 15 bases. The length of the CDR3 is 20 residues. CDR1 and CDR2 from the germline V gene are LGHDT and YNNKEL (reference sequence). Trimming removed 1 base from V and 0 bases from J; junction bases left unmatched: 9. The CDR3 DNA is TGTGCCAGCAGCCAAGCGGGACTAGCGGGGGGATCCTTGTACCAAGAGACCCAGTACTTC. Its protein is CASSQAGLAGGSLYQETQYF.

The chain links TRBV7-8 to TRBJ2-7, with a tentative D call TRBD2 (7 bases). CDR3 size: 13 residues. The V end was cut by 5 bases, the J end by 3 bases, with 11 bases between. CDR1 and CDR2 from the germline V gene are SGHVS and FQNEAQ. Written as DNA, the CDR3 is TGTGCCAGCAGCCCGGGGGGCGGCTACGAGCAGTACTTC. This translates into CASSPGGGYEQYF.

This clone occurred a few times. The chain links TRBV2 to TRBJ2-5; TRBD2 might be the D (6 bases). Trimming stripped 6 bases from V and 2 bases from J, with 13 bases between. Germline V lookup: CDR1 SNHLY, CDR2 FYNNEI. CDR3 size: 14 residues. The CDR3 loop is CASSQRDFQETQYF. Written as DNA, the CDR3 is TGTGCCAGCAGCCAAAGGGACTTTCAAGAGACCCAGTACTTC.

This chain joins TRBV14 and TRBJ2-2, with D possibly TRBD1 on 5 matching bases. The CDR3 covers 15 residues. Germline assignment: CDR1 SGHDN and CDR2 FVKESK. The V and J ends lost 7 bases and 2 bases respectively, with 14 bases between them. DNA of the CDR3: TGTGCCAGCAATGGGCAGGGCGTAAACACCGGGGAGCTGTTTTTT. This sequence encodes CASNGQGVNTGELFF.

This chain connects TRBV5-1 to TRBJ1-5; 7 bases are shared with TRBD1. The germline gives CDR1 SGHRS, CDR2 YFSETQ. The CDR3 loop spans 15 amino acids. Trimming cost V 0 bases and J 6 bases; bases outside gene matches: 6. The CDR3 spells CASSLEPGGPQPQHF. For the CDR3, the DNA is TGCGCCAGCAGCTTGGAGCCAGGGGGTCCTCAGCCCCAGCATTTT.

The J gene is TRBJ2-2, the V gene TRBV27; 9 bases map to TRBD2. Per the germline V gene, CDR1 is MNHEY and CDR2 is SMNVEV (reference sequence). CDR3 length: 17 amino acids. V was clipped by 1 base and J by 4 bases; unmatched bases: 7. The CDR3 region is CASSLYAGGLSTGELFF. CDR3 nucleotides: TGTGCCAGCAGTTTATATGCGGGGGGGTTGAGCACCGGGGAGCTGTTTTTT.

This rearrangement joins TRBV5-1 to TRBJ2-1; TRBD1 is a possible D gene (5 bases). Between the trimmed V and J ends, which lost 2 bases and 4 bases, there was a span of 7 bases. From germline, CDR1 is SGHRS and CDR2 YFSETQ. The CDR3 consists of 13 residues. The DNA for the CDR3 is TGCGCCAGCAGCTTATCAGGGTACAATGAGCAGTTCTTC. It yields the protein CASSLSGYNEQFF.

The gene calls are TRBV19 and TRBJ1-2, with D unclear. From germline, CDR1 is LNHDA and CDR2 SQIVND (reference sequence). This CDR3 comprises 16 residues. V dropped 0 bases and J dropped 7 bases, with 18 bases sitting between them. CDR3 sequence: CASSIDHAGSVRGYTF. The CDR3 region has the DNA TGTGCCAGTAGTATAGATCACGCGGGGTCAGTGCGTGGCTACACCTTC.

J is TRBJ2-7 and V is TRBV4-1; possibly TRBD1 for D (6 bases). The V and J ends lost 4 bases and 4 bases respectively, with 14 bases between them. The CDR3 is 14 amino acids. The V gene's germline CDR1 is MGHRA and CDR2 YSYEKL. The CDR3 is CASSLAGTNYEQYF. The CDR3 DNA reads TGCGCCAGCAGCCTTGCCGGGACAAATTACGAGCAGTACTTC.

The J gene is TRBJ2-1, the V gene TRBV5-1, with D possibly being TRBD2 (6 bases). CDR1 SGHRS and CDR2 YFSETQ come from the germline V gene. V lost 0 bases to trimming and J lost 10 bases, with 23 bases between them. The CDR3 length is 17 residues. The DNA for the CDR3 is TGCGCCAGCAGCTTGGGAGCGAGGGGAGGAGGATTGGAAGAGCAGTTCTTC. Translation gives CASSLGARGGGLEEQFF.

The chain employs TRBV4-1 and TRBJ2-1; D might be TRBD2 (6 bases). Germline V lookup: CDR1 MGHRA, CDR2 YSYEKL. The CDR3 consists of 15 residues. Trimming shortened V by 0 bases and J by 4 bases, and 10 bases separated the two germline ends. The CDR3 is CASSQEGGLYNEQFF. The CDR3 nucleotides are TGCGCCAGCAGCCAAGAGGGAGGCTTATACAATGAGCAGTTCTTC.

J is TRBJ1-5 and V is TRBV5-6; D is ambiguous. The germline gives CDR1 SGHDT, CDR2 YYEEEE. V lost 0 bases, J lost 6 bases, and 13 bases lay in between. The CDR3 has 15 amino acids. In DNA, the CDR3 is TGTGCCAGCAGCTTGGAGGCGGGTCGGGGTCAGCCCCAGCATTTT. Protein product: CASSLEAGRGQPQHF. Supplemented by reference TRBV5-6 and TRBJ1-5, the full variable domain reads DAGVTQSPTHLIKTRGQQVTLRCSPKSGHDTVSWYQQALGQGPQFIFQYYEEEERQRGNFPDRFSGHQFPNYSSELNVNALLLGDSALYLCASSLEAGRGQPQHFGDGTRLSIL.

The chain is built from TRBV28 and TRBJ1-2; D ambiguous. CDR1 and CDR2 (germline): MDHEN, SYDVKM. CDR3 size: 14 residues. Between the trimmed V and J ends, which lost 2 bases and 4 bases, there was a span of 11 bases. This CDR3 is CASSLRAGLYGYTF. CDR3 DNA sequence: TGTGCCAGCAGTTTACGAGCAGGACTCTATGGCTACACCTTC.

CDR3 sequence: CASKKGGGGGNTIYF. As DNA, the CDR3 is TGTGCCAGCAAGAAAGGGGGGGGCGGAGGAAACACCATATATTTT. The gene calls are TRBV6-5 and TRBJ1-3; tentative D call: TRBD1 (6 bases). This CDR3 spans 15 amino acids. Trimming removed 7 bases at V and 4 bases at J, with 17 bases between. Germline CDR1 MNHEY, CDR2 SVGAGI.

The J gene is TRBJ2-7, the V gene TRBV19; possible D gene TRBD1, 7 bases. The germline CDR1 and CDR2 sequences are LNHDA and SQIVND (reference sequence). This CDR3 is 14 amino acids long. The V gene lost 3 bases and the J gene lost 5 bases, with 14 bases spanning the gap. CDR3 region: CASSMEGASHEQYF. CDR3 bases: TGTGCCAGTAGTATGGAGGGGGCAAGCCACGAGCAGTACTTC.

The V call is TRBV12-3 or TRBV12-4, the J call TRBJ1-1; no definite D call. CDR3 length equals 12 residues. V lost 6 bases and J lost 8, with 13 bases in between. The CDR3 nucleotides read TGTGCCAGCAGCAACCCGGGGTCCGAAGCTTTCTTT. Protein sequence: CASSNPGSEAFF.

The V and J genes are TRBV4-1 and TRBJ2-1, with TRBD2 identical over 13 bases. The CDR3 spans 18 residues. Germline V gene sequence: CDR1 MGHRA, CDR2 YSYEKL. V gave up 0 bases and J gave up 8 bases; unmatched junction bases: 10. The CDR3 DNA is TGCGCCAGCAGCCAAGATCGAGTACTAGCGGGGGGGCCCCATGAGCAGTTCTTC. Amino acid sequence: CASSQDRVLAGGPHEQFF.

This rearrangement joins TRBV5-1 to TRBJ1-1; D is undetermined. Germline lookup yields CDR1 SGHRS and CDR2 YFSETQ. The CDR3 extends over 13 amino acids. V was clipped by 4 bases and J by 5 bases, with 12 bases between them. CDR3 DNA sequence: TGCGCCAGCAGCCTTCCCTACGGTACTGAAGCTTTCTTT. Its protein is CASSLPYGTEAFF.

The chain couples TRBV18 to TRBJ1-1, with D possibly TRBD1 on 5 matching bases. Trimming left V 1 base short and J 0 bases short, with 9 bases between. The germline V gene has CDR1 KGHSH and CDR2 LQKENI. This CDR3 has 15 residues. The DNA of the CDR3 is TGTGCCAGCTCACCACAGGCAGGGATGAACACTGAAGCTTTCTTT. Translating it yields CASSPQAGMNTEAFF.

This chain connects TRBV2 to TRBJ1-2; D might be TRBD1 (6 bases). Germline CDR1 reads SNHLY; CDR2 reads FYNNEI. There are 15 residues in the CDR3. V lost 1 base, J lost 8 bases, and 17 bases lay in between. CDR3 loop: CASSEEWLDGGGYTF. The CDR3 coding sequence is TGTGCCAGCAGTGAAGAATGGCTGGATGGGGGCGGCTACACCTTC.

The chain is built from TRBV1 and TRBJ2-7; the table's D gene call, TRBD1, was not cross checked with the DNA. TRBV1 is flagged as a pseudogene. This CDR3 spans 12 amino acids. DNA of the CDR3: TGCACCAGCACCACAGGATACTACGAGCAGTACTTC. Translating it yields CTSTTGYYEQYF.

J is TRBJ1-4 and V is TRBV2, with D hard to call. The CDR3 totals 15 residues. V shed 6 bases and J shed 1 base, with 12 bases lying between them. The germline CDR1 and CDR2 sequences are SNHLY and FYNNEI. CDR3 in DNA: TGTGCCAGCAGCCTGGACTTGGGAACTAATGAAAAACTGTTTTTT. As protein: CASSLDLGTNEKLFF.

The chain joins TRBV4-1 to TRBJ1-3; maybe TRBD1 (6 bases). The length of the CDR3 is 16 residues. Between the trimmed V and J ends, which lost 5 bases and 2 bases, there was a span of 16 bases. Looked up from germline, CDR1 is MGHRA and CDR2 is YSYEKL. The CDR3 sequence is CASSTRVGAAGNTIYF. The CDR3 nucleotides are TGCGCCAGCAGCACCCGTGTGGGGGCCGCTGGAAACACCATATATTTT.

This clone was seen just once. The gene calls are TRBV5-4 and TRBJ1-4; tentative D call: TRBD1 (6 bases). Germline loops: CDR1 SGHNT, CDR2 YYREEE (reference sequence). This CDR3 has 15 amino acids. Trimming stripped 2 bases from V and 0 bases from J, with 8 bases between. CDR3 protein: CASSFTGSTNEKLFF. In DNA form, the CDR3 reads TGTGCCAGCAGCTTTACAGGGTCAACTAATGAAAAACTGTTTTTT. Complete variable domain (other parts from reference TRBV5-4 and TRBJ1-4): ETGVTQSPTHLIKTRGQQVTLRCSSQSGHNTVSWYQQALGQGPQFIFQYYREEENGRGNFPPRFSGLQFPNYSSELNVNALELDDSALYLCASSFTGSTNEKLFFGSGTQLSVL.

V usage is TRBV27 and J usage is TRBJ1-4; the match to TRBD1 covers 7 bases. Germline values: CDR1 MNHEY, CDR2 SMNVEV (reference sequence). J was trimmed by 5 bases and V by 6 bases; bases with no gene match: 15. The CDR3 spans 17 residues. The CDR3 DNA is TGTGCCAGCAGGCCCTTCCTGAGCCGGGACAGAAATGAAAAACTGTTTTTT. Its translation is CASRPFLSRDRNEKLFF.